The 19 T cell receptor beta chains below were found in one sample sequenced in a study of PD-1 blockade in classical Hodgkin lymphoma (dated by TCRdb to 2018 to 2021). Receptors were amplified or captured by the immunoSEQ multiplex PCR assay. What TCRdb holds here is the immuneACCESS table cut down to in-frame rearrangements. Part of the clones is not present; checked against another copy, under half of the missing clones reflect an unresolved V gene, and the others are unexplained. The sample table holds nearly 25,000 clones, of which more than 75% were seen once. The leading ten clones occupy 6.7% of the sample. This sample's time point label indicates: cycle 1 day 1 (C1D1), immediately before nivolumab initiation. Relapse after autologous stem cell transplantation had occurred in all trial patients, and cohorts A, B and C were distinguished by prior brentuximab vedotin exposure. The source was peripheral blood mononuclear cells (PBMCs), collected at baseline. All receptors come from a human donor with classical Hodgkin lymphoma.

This clone occurred once. The chain links TRBV6-5 to TRBJ2-1, with D hard to call. Germline CDR1 reads MNHEY; CDR2 reads SVGAGI. Trimming removed 5 bases at V and 0 bases at J, with 8 bases between. This CDR3 comprises 14 residues. CDR3 in amino acids: CASSGLGSYNEQFF. Written as DNA, the CDR3 is TGTGCCAGCAGTGGTCTAGGCTCCTACAATGAGCAGTTCTTC.

J is TRBJ1-6 and V is TRBV5-4; D is undetermined. The CDR3 runs 16 residues. Trimming left V 3 bases short and J 9 bases short, with 19 bases between. CDR1 and CDR2 from the germline V gene are SGHNT and YYREEE (reference sequence). CDR3 bases: TGTGCCAGCAGCTCGAGGACCGGTTCGGAGGGTTCACCCCTCCACTTT. Protein: CASSSRTGSEGSPLHF.

This clone occurred once. The V call is TRBV25-1, the J call TRBJ2-7; TRBD1 is a possible D gene (5 bases). Germline V CDR1 and CDR2: MGHDK, SYGVNS. CDR3 length: 14 residues. Trimming removed 0 bases from V and 3 bases from J, with 9 bases in between. The CDR3 region is CASSEYGALYEQYF. The CDR3 nucleotides are TGTGCCAGCAGTGAATATGGGGCCCTCTACGAGCAGTACTTC.

This chain uses TRBV27 with TRBJ2-7; D remains ambiguous. The CDR3 extends over 13 amino acids. Deletions cut 2 bases from V and 2 bases from J, with 7 bases between. The germline CDR1 and CDR2 sequences are MNHEY and SMNVEV (reference sequence). The CDR3 DNA reads as TGTGCCAGCAGTTTAGCTCTAGCCTACGAGCAGTACTTC. As protein: CASSLALAYEQYF.

V usage is TRBV11-2 and J usage is TRBJ2-7, with D hard to call. CDR3 size: 13 residues. V dropped 6 bases and J dropped 0 bases, with 9 bases sitting between them. Per germline, CDR1 SGHAT and CDR2 FQNNGV. CDR3 sequence reads: CASSRVSSYEQYF. The CDR3 nucleotides are TGTGCCAGCAGTCGAGTTAGCTCCTACGAGCAGTACTTC.

The genes are TRBV21-1 and TRBJ2-6; the DNA was not used to check the table's D call, TRBD2. TRBV21-1 has pseudogene status. The CDR3 is 18 amino acids. The CDR3 reads CASSNRSSLSSGANVLTF. CDR3 bases: TGTGCCAGCAGCAATCGGAGCAGTCTATCGTCTGGGGCCAACGTCCTGACTTTC.

The chain carries TRBV7-8 and TRBJ2-6, with 7 bases matching TRBD1. The ends lost 3 bases at V and 8 bases at J; junction bases unmatched: 10. The germline CDR1 and CDR2 sequences are SGHVS and FQNEAQ. The CDR3 spans 16 residues. The CDR3 nucleotides read TGTGCCAGCAGCTTTCGTCGCGCAGGGGGAACCAACGTCCTGACTTTC. This encodes CASSFRRAGGTNVLTF.

V is TRBV6-5 and J is TRBJ1-1; 8 nucleotides agree with TRBD1. This CDR3 region has 15 residues. Per the germline V gene, CDR1 is MNHEY and CDR2 is SVGAGI. With 6 bases clipped from V and 3 bases from J, the junction kept 9 bases outside the gene matches. As DNA, the CDR3 is TGTGCCAGCAGACCCTACAGGGGGGAGGACACTGAAGCTTTCTTT. It specifies CASRPYRGEDTEAFF.

This chain connects TRBV4-3 to TRBJ2-7; D is unclear. Trimming shortened V by 11 bases and J by 4 bases, and 18 bases separated the two germline ends. Germline V gene sequence: CDR1 LGHNA, CDR2 YSLEER. The CDR3 sequence is 13 residues long. The chain's CDR3 is CAPTCFLGYEQYF. CDR3 DNA sequence: TGCGCCCCCACATGTTTCCTCGGGTACGAGCAGTACTTC.

V gene TRBV10-3 combines with J gene TRBJ1-3; no clear D. CDR3 size: 14 residues. V lost 10 bases and J 1 base, leaving 14 bases between the germline ends. CDR1 and CDR2 from the germline V gene are ENHRY and SYGVKD. The CDR3 sequence: CASSKTDSGNTIYF. The CDR3 DNA reads TGTGCCAGCAGCAAGACGGATTCTGGAAACACCATATATTTT.

The V gene is TRBV5-1, the J gene TRBJ1-6; D call uncertain. The length of the CDR3 is 15 residues. Per the germline V gene, CDR1 is SGHRS and CDR2 is YFSETQ. The germline V and J ends were trimmed by 4 bases and 9 bases, with 17 bases remaining between them. CDR3 in amino acids: CASSPEVMEGSPLHF. CDR3 DNA sequence: TGCGCCAGCAGCCCGGAGGTTATGGAGGGTTCACCCCTCCACTTT.

This chain uses TRBV18 with TRBJ1-1, with TRBD1 identical over 7 bases. The CDR3 sequence is 15 residues long. Losses at the gene ends were 0 bases for V and 11 bases for J; bases not matched to a gene: 12. Germline lookup yields CDR1 KGHSH and CDR2 LQKENI. The CDR3 sequence: CASSPPNSRRGQAFF. Here the CDR3 DNA reads TGTGCCAGCTCACCACCGAATTCCAGAAGGGGGCAGGCTTTCTTT.

This rearrangement joins TRBV29-1 to TRBJ2-5, with D possibly TRBD1 on 5 matching bases. Germline-derived CDR1 and CDR2 are SQVTM and ANQGSEA. Trimming removed 3 bases at V and 4 bases at J, with 9 bases between. CDR3 length equals 12 residues. CDR3 bases: TGCAGCGTTGATGAACAGGTAGAGACCCAGTACTTC. As protein: CSVDEQVETQYF.

For the CDR3, the DNA is TGTGCCAGTAGTCAGGGACAGCTTGGGGAGACCCAGTACTTC. Protein: CASSQGQLGETQYF. The chain joins TRBV19 to TRBJ2-5; 7 bases align to TRBD1. Germline values: CDR1 LNHDA, CDR2 SQIVND (reference sequence). The CDR3 totals 14 residues. V dropped 5 bases and J dropped 5; count of bases not matched to a gene: 8. The full variable domain, completed using reference TRBV19 and TRBJ2-5, is DGGITQSPKYLFRKEGQNVTLSCEQNLNHDAMYWYRQDPGQGLRLIYYSQIVNDFQKGDIAEGYSVSREKKESFPLTVTSAQKNPTAFYLCASSQGQLGETQYFGPGTRLLVL.

The chain uses TRBV7-2 and TRBJ1-3; D is unresolved. V was cut by 5 bases and J by 4 bases, with 15 bases left in between. This CDR3 has 15 residues. Per germline, CDR1 SGHTA and CDR2 FQGNSA. The CDR3, as DNA: TGTGCCAGCAGCCAAGAAGCTACCGGGGGAAACACCATATATTTT. This sequence encodes CASSQEATGGNTIYF. The full variable domain, its missing parts supplied by reference TRBV7-2 and TRBJ1-3, is GAGVSQSPSNKVTEKGKDVELRCDPISGHTALYWYRQSLGQGLEFLIYFQGNSAPDKSGLPSDRFSAERTGGSVSTLTIQRTQQEDSAVYLCASSQEATGGNTIYFGEGSWLTVV.

The rearrangement joins TRBV5-4 to TRBJ2-2, with D possibly being TRBD2 (5 bases). The CDR3 spans 16 residues. Trimming removed 0 bases at V and 0 bases at J, with 9 bases between. The germline gives CDR1 SGHNT, CDR2 YYREEE (reference sequence). The CDR3 DNA is TGTGCCAGCAGCTTGGTCGGAGCGGCGAACACCGGGGAGCTGTTTTTT. Translating it yields CASSLVGAANTGELFF. The full variable domain, completed using reference TRBV5-4 and TRBJ2-2, is ETGVTQSPTHLIKTRGQQVTLRCSSQSGHNTVSWYQQALGQGPQFIFQYYREEENGRGNFPPRFSGLQFPNYSSELNVNALELDDSALYLCASSLVGAANTGELFFGEGSRLTVL.

As regards this clone: At one boundary the junction diverges from the germline segment, which might be a read error. The genes are TRBV2 and TRBJ2-7; 14 positions agree with TRBD2. The CDR3 is made up of 14 amino acids. CDR1 is SNHLY, CDR2 FYNNEI, per germline. The CDR3 DNA sequence: TGTGCCAGCAGTGCCTCGACTAGCGGGGGGGCCCTTTCTTTC. This sequence encodes CASSASTSGGALSF.

The chain carries TRBV9 and TRBJ1-4, with a possible D match to TRBD1 (6 bases). Per germline, CDR1 SGDLS and CDR2 YYNGEE. V was clipped by 4 bases and J by 7 bases, with 17 bases between them. This CDR3 contains 15 residues. The CDR3 nucleotides read TGTGCCAGCAGCCCCCGACAGGCAGCTTTTGAAAAACTGTTTTTT. Translation: CASSPRQAAFEKLFF.

This chain uses TRBV15 with TRBJ2-2; D perhaps matches TRBD1 (6 bases). From germline, CDR1 is LNHNV and CDR2 YYDKDF (reference sequence). V lost 0 bases to trimming and J lost 3 bases, with 14 bases between them. The CDR3 contains 17 residues. In DNA form, the CDR3 reads TGTGCCACCAGCAGAGATCAGGGGCGAAGTGACACCGGGGAGCTGTTTTTT. It translates to CATSRDQGRSDTGELFF. The whole variable domain, remainder taken from reference TRBV15 and TRBJ2-2, is DAMVIQNPRYQVTQFGKPVTLSCSQTLNHNVMYWYQQKSSQAPKLLFHYYDKDFNNEADTPDNFQSRRPNTSFCFLDIRSPGLGDTAMYLCATSRDQGRSDTGELFFGEGSRLTVL.